A selection of T cell receptor beta chains follows, all from one sample in a study of a mutant IDH1 vaccine in newly diagnosed glioma. Sequencing was performed with immunoSEQ multiplex PCR; in TCRdb, only in-frame clones are kept and a portion is missing. Of 20,000 to 25,000 clones in the sample, approximately 85% were seen once. The sample in question was PBMCs, obtained from a glioma patient treated with radiotherapy, temozolomide or both. These receptors all come from a man aged 40-55 years with glioma. CDR3s include the opening cysteine and the closing phenylalanine or tryptophan.

CDR3aa,j_gene,v_gene
CASSFSGRNTEAFF,TRBJ1-1,TRBV5-1
CASSLLPGKSYEQYF,TRBJ2-7,TRBV5-1
CASSIGPGSLYSNQPQHF,TRBJ1-5,TRBV19
CASSEVWTVEKLFNYGYTF,TRBJ1-2,TRBV2
CASSVGGWETQYF,TRBJ2-5,TRBV9
CAWSVLEDNSPLHF,TRBJ1-6,TRBV30
CASSSQGFTLHF,TRBJ1-6,TRBV5-6
CASAGGPGGYTF,TRBJ1-2,TRBV5-4
CAWRTGRNTEAFF,TRBJ1-1,TRBV30
CASSPGDRVQNTEAFF,TRBJ1-1,TRBV5-1
CASSQEGEGETQYF,TRBJ2-5,TRBV4-1
CASSQGRRLENIQYF,TRBJ2-4,TRBV14
CASTGTEGGYTF,TRBJ1-2,TRBV9
CASSPGGRQETQYF,TRBJ2-5,TRBV5-6
CASSLLWLYEQYF,TRBJ2-7,TRBV7-2
CASSQVEVYYGYTF,TRBJ1-2,TRBV4-2
CASSTGGPVDTQYF,TRBJ2-3,TRBV5-1
CASSRARLAGRETQYF,TRBJ2-5,TRBV19
CASSPPGEATEAFF,TRBJ1-1,TRBV28
CSVLFGGDTEAFF,TRBJ1-1,TRBV29-1
CASSYPTASSGNTIYF,TRBJ1-3,TRBV6-6
CASSADGEDSPLHF,TRBJ1-6,TRBV6-4
CASSLTSGTKKQYF,TRBJ2-7,TRBV28
CASSDASGRAGGETQYF,TRBJ2-5,TRBV25-1
CASSEEGEPRGAFF,TRBJ1-1,TRBV6-1
CSVERAGTNEKLFF,TRBJ1-4,TRBV29-1
CASSPDSSNQPQHF,TRBJ1-5,TRBV2
CASSQETTGYTEAFF,TRBJ1-1,TRBV4-2
CASSLAPGLGYGYTF,TRBJ1-2,TRBV7-2
CASSPFFNQPQHF,TRBJ1-5,TRBV19
CASSYSGQANYGYTF,TRBJ1-2,TRBV6-6
CASSDGLAGVQETQYF,TRBJ2-5,TRBV19
CASSSLSGYGYTF,TRBJ1-2,TRBV7-9
CASSVGQGYGYTF,TRBJ1-2,TRBV19
CASSERGENYGYTF,TRBJ1-2,TRBV5-1
CATSRDGRGEQYF,TRBJ2-7,TRBV15
CASRYRASGQETQYF,TRBJ2-5,TRBV5-1
CASGYGQDNEKLFF,TRBJ1-4,TRBV5-1
CATSRDGGRLRDLVGDNEQFF,TRBJ2-1,TRBV15
CASSSVPGPSGNTIYF,TRBJ1-3,TRBV9
CASSSGVLAKNIQYF,TRBJ2-4,TRBV5-5
CASSLEGNRNTEAFF,TRBJ1-1,TRBV5-1
CASSPGTSHTDTQYF,TRBJ2-3,TRBV6-6
CASSSASGSRGETQYF,TRBJ2-5,TRBV5-1
CASSFPDTQYF,TRBJ2-3,TRBV7-9
CASSPSPSSPLHF,TRBJ1-6,TRBV28
CASNGRGDYATETQYF,TRBJ2-5,TRBV5-6
CASSWTGGNTGELFF,TRBJ2-2,TRBV2